This T cell receptor (beta chain) is from a study of T cells after somatic rescue of genetic block. The V and J ends lost 9 bases and 0 bases respectively, with 10 bases between them. Germline lookup yields CDR1 LNHDA and CDR2 SQIVND (reference sequence). The CDR3 sequence is 13 residues long. Profiling relied on immunoSEQ multiplex PCR, and the TCRdb table lists in-frame clones only, not all of them. The sample holds 110,000 or so clones, around nine tenths seen once. The sequence came from a woman aged 18-30 years. Input material: peripheral blood mononuclear cells (PBMCs). The chain carries TRBV19 and TRBJ2-3; either TRBD1 or TRBD2 may fit D (5 bases each). The CDR3 DNA follows: TGTGCCAGGAGGGGCGGGAGCACAGATACGCAGTATTTT. This encodes CARRGGSTDTQYF.